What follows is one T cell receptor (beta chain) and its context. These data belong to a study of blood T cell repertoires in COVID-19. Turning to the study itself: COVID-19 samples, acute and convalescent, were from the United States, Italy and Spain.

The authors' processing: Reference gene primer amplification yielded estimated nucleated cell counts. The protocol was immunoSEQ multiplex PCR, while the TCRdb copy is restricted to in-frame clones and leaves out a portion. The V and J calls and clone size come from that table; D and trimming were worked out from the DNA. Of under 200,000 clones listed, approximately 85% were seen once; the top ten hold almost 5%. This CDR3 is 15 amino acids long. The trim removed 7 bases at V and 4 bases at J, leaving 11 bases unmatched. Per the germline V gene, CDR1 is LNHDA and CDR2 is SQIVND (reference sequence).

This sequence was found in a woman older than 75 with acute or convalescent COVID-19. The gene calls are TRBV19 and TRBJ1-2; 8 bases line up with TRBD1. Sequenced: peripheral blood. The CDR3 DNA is TGTGCCAGTACCGAACACAGTACAGGGGGCTATGGCTACACCTTC. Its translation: CASTEHSTGGYGYTF.